One and the same sample provided the 4 T cell receptor beta chains below, sequenced in a study of monozygotic twins with cystic fibrosis. Measured with immunoSEQ multiplex PCR; TCRdb has only the in-frame clones, and not every one. The sample has 30,000 to 45,000 clones; nearly 85% are singletons. The specimen was blood. The source of these receptors is a girl aged 2 to 9 with cystic fibrosis.

This chain links TRBV30 with TRBJ1-5; D not resolved. This CDR3 spans 15 amino acids. With 1 base removed from V and 3 bases from J, the gap between germline ends came to 13 bases. CDR1 is GTSNPN and CDR2 is SVGIG in the germline V gene (reference sequence). Here the CDR3 reads CAWSGTGSPNQPQHF. For the CDR3, the DNA is TGTGCCTGGAGTGGCACGGGCAGTCCCAATCAGCCCCAGCATTTT. Together with reference TRBV30 and TRBJ1-5, the CDR3 gives the full variable domain: SQTIHQWPATLVQPVGSPLSLECTVEGTSNPNLYWYRQAAGRGLQLLFYSVGIGQISSEVPQNLSASRPQDRQFILSSKKLLLSDSGFYLCAWSGTGSPNQPQHFGDGTRLSIL.

The DNA of the CDR3 is TGTGCCAGCAGCTTAGTTTATCGGCGGGGGGGTACAGATACGCAGTATTTT. It yields the protein CASSLVYRRGGTDTQYF. V gene TRBV7-9 combines with J gene TRBJ2-3, with 9 bases fitting TRBD2. The germline V gene has CDR1 SEHNR and CDR2 FQNEAQ (reference sequence). J lost 3 bases, V lost 1 base, and 8 bases had no gene match. This CDR3 contains 17 residues.

The gene calls are TRBV5-6 and TRBJ1-1; 10 positions agree with TRBD1. The CDR3 has 17 residues. Germline loops: CDR1 SGHDT, CDR2 YYEEEE. The trim removed 1 base at V and 10 bases at J, leaving 16 bases unmatched. The CDR3 is CASSLKGFADRGQGAFF. CDR3 DNA: TGTGCCAGCAGCTTGAAGGGATTTGCCGACAGGGGGCAGGGAGCTTTCTTT.

Concerning this clone itself: One junction end disagrees with the germline gene, perhaps due to a read error. The V and J genes are TRBV2 and TRBJ2-3; 12 bases match TRBD2. Germline values: CDR1 SNHLY, CDR2 FYNNEI. The CDR3 is made up of 16 amino acids. CDR3 amino acids: CASREGLAGSLDTQYF. The DNA for the CDR3 is TGTGCCAGCAGAGAAGGACTAGCGGGGTCTTTAGATACGCAGTATTTT.